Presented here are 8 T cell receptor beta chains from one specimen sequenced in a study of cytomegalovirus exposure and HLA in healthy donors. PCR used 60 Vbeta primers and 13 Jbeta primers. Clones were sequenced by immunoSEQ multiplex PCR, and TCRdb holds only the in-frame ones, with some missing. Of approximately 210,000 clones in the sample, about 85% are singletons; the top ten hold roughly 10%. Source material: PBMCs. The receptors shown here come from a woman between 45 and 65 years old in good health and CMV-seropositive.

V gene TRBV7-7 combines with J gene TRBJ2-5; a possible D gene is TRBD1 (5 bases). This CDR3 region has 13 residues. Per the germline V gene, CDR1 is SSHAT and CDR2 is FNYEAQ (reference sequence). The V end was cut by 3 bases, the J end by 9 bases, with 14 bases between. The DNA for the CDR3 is TGTGCCAGCAGCTTGGGGAAGGGGTTGGCCCAGTACTTC. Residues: CASSLGKGLAQYF. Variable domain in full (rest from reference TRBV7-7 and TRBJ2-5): GAGVSQSPRYKVTKRGQDVTLRCDPISSHATLYWYQQALGQGPEFLTYFNYEAQPDKSGLPSDRFSAERPEGSISTLTIQRTEQRDSAMYRCASSLGKGLAQYFGPGTRLLVL.

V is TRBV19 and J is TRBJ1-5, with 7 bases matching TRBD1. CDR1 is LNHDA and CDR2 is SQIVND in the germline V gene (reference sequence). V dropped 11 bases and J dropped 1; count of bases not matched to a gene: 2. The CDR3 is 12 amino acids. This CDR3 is CASGQSNQPQHF. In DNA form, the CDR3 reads TGTGCCTCGGGACAGAGCAATCAGCCCCAGCATTTT. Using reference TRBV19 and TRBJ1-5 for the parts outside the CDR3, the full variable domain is DGGITQSPKYLFRKEGQNVTLSCEQNLNHDAMYWYRQDPGQGLRLIYYSQIVNDFQKGDIAEGYSVSREKKESFPLTVTSAQKNPTAFYLCASGQSNQPQHFGDGTRLSIL.

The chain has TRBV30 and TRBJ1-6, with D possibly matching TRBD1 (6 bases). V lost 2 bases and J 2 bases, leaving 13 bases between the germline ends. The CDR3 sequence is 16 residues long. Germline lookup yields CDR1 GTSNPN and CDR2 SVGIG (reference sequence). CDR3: CAWSSQGVAYNSPLHF. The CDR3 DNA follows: TGTGCCTGGAGTTCACAGGGTGTCGCCTATAATTCACCCCTCCACTTT.

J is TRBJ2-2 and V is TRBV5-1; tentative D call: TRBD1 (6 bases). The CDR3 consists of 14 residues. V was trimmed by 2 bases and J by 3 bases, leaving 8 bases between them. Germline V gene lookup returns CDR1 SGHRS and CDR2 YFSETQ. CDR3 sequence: CASSFKGDTGELFF. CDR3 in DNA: TGCGCCAGCAGCTTCAAGGGGGACACCGGGGAGCTGTTTTTT.

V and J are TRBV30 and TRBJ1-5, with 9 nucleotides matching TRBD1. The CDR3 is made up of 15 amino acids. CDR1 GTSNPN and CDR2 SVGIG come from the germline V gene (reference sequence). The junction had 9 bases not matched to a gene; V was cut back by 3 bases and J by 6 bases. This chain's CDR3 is CAWSLDRGLGQPQHF. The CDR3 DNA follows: TGTGCCTGGAGCTTGGACAGGGGACTTGGTCAGCCCCAGCATTTT.

CDR3 nucleotide sequence: TGTGCCAGCAGAACCCTGACAGGGGGATCACCCCTCCACTTT. Protein: CASRTLTGGSPLHF. The V gene is TRBV6-5, the J gene TRBJ1-6; 9 bases map to TRBD1. CDR3 size: 14 residues. J gave up 10 bases and V 6 bases, and 7 bases lay outside the gene matches. Germline loops: CDR1 MNHEY, CDR2 SVGAGI.

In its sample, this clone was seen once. CDR3 protein: CASSLQSTSGGETQYF. As DNA, the CDR3 is TGCGCCAGCAGCTTACAATCGACTAGCGGCGGGGAGACCCAGTACTTC. J is TRBJ2-5 and V is TRBV5-1, with 9 bases that match TRBD2. Germline V lookup: CDR1 SGHRS, CDR2 YFSETQ. V shed 2 bases, J shed 5 bases, and the junction held 10 bases outside the gene matches. The CDR3 totals 16 residues.

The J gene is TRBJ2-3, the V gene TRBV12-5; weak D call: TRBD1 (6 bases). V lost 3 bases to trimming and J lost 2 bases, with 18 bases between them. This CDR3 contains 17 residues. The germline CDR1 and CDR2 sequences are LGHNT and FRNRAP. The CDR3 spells CASGFGTTFSDTDTQYF. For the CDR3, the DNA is TGTGCTAGTGGTTTCGGGACAACTTTTTCTGACACAGATACGCAGTATTTT. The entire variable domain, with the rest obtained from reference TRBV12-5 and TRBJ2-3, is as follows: DARVTQTPRHKVTEMGQEVTMRCQPILGHNTVFWYRQTMMQGLELLAYFRNRAPLDDSGMPKDRFSAEMPDATLATLKIQPSEPRDSAVYFCASGFGTTFSDTDTQYFGPGTRLTVL.